This TCR beta chain originates from a study of Siglec-9 on CD8 T cells in melanoma. Findings and caveats of the study: Siglec-9 reportedly marks and regulates an effector memory CD8+ T-cell subset apparently accumulating in melanoma tumors.

The protocol was immunoSEQ multiplex PCR, while the TCRdb copy is restricted to in-frame clones and leaves out a portion. Among about 36,000 clones listed, 80% to 85% were seen once. CDR3 size: 15 residues. Germline V CDR1 and CDR2: SGHRS, YFSETQ. V gave up 3 bases and J gave up 4 bases, with 17 bases separating them. A note on this clone: Its antigen is currently unknown.

The specimen was Siglec-9- CD8+ T cells sorted from blood. The TCR originated in a human donor in good health. The chain couples TRBV5-1 to TRBJ2-7, with a weak D call TRBD1 (7 bases). The CDR3 is CASSYRQGGAYEQYF. The DNA for the CDR3 is TGCGCCAGCAGCTATCGACAGGGCGGGGCATACGAGCAGTACTTC.